These 25 T cell receptor beta chains came from one sample sequenced in a study of blood T cell repertoires in COVID-19. Assay used: immunoSEQ multiplex PCR; TCRdb lists only in-frame clones, some missing. The data show 250,000 or so clones, with roughly 81% seen just once and approximately 6.6% held by the top ten. Sample: PBMCs or T cells enriched from blood (not recorded which). Receptors were obtained from a woman aged 50 to 60 who had been exposed to COVID-19.

V gene TRBV18 combines with J gene TRBJ1-3, with no clear D. CDR1 is KGHSH, CDR2 LQKENI, per germline. V was trimmed by 0 bases and J by 1 base, leaving 13 bases between them. The CDR3 has 17 residues. Written as DNA, the CDR3 is TGTGCCAGCTCACCACCGCGGCCCCCGTTGTCTGGAAACACCATATATTTT. This gives the protein CASSPPRPPLSGNTIYF. Combining the CDR3 with reference TRBV18 and TRBJ1-3 gives the whole variable domain NAGVMQNPRHLVRRRGQEARLRCSPMKGHSHVYWYRQLPEEGLKFMVYLQKENIIDESGMPKERFSAEFPKEGPSILRIQQVVRGDSAAYFCASSPPRPPLSGNTIYFGEGSWLTVV.

V usage is TRBV6-1 and J usage is TRBJ2-6; D may be TRBD2 (5 bases). Per germline, CDR1 MNHNS and CDR2 SASEGT. The V and J ends lost 2 bases and 2 bases respectively, with 7 bases between them. CDR3 size: 15 residues. The CDR3 nucleotides are TGTGCCAGCAGTGAAAGGGAGACTGGGGCCAACGTCCTGACTTTC. Translating it yields CASSERETGANVLTF.

About this clone: Other nucleotide sequences in the sample specify the same CDR3. The chain is built from TRBV29-1 and TRBJ1-5, with no clear D. V shed 4 bases and J shed 4 bases, with 8 bases lying between them. CDR1 SQVTM and CDR2 ANQGSEA come from the germline V gene. The length of the CDR3 is 12 residues. The CDR3 coding sequence is TGCAGCGTTGGAGGCACTAATCAGCCCCAGCATTTT. This codes for CSVGGTNQPQHF.

The CDR3 DNA is TGTGCCAGCAGCTTGGGTGGGCAAGCCACTGAAGCTTTCTTT. It specifies CASSLGGQATEAFF. The chain is built from TRBV5-5 and TRBJ1-1; D remains unclear. V dropped 0 bases and J dropped 4 bases, with 10 bases sitting between them. This CDR3 has 14 residues. Germline CDR1 SGHKS, CDR2 YYEKEE (reference sequence).

The chain has TRBV27 and TRBJ2-3; a possible D gene is TRBD2 (5 bases). The V end lost 2 bases, the J end lost 2 bases, and 8 bases lay between the germline ends. CDR3 length: 14 residues. From germline, CDR1 is MNHEY and CDR2 SMNVEV (reference sequence). This CDR3 reads CASSLRTPTDTQYF. CDR3 bases: TGTGCCAGCAGTTTACGGACTCCCACAGATACGCAGTATTTT.

The V and J genes are TRBV3-1 (or the pseudogene TRBV3-2) and TRBJ2-3; tentative D call: TRBD1 (6 bases). The germline V gene encodes CDR1 LGHDT and CDR2 YNNKEL (reference sequence). V was trimmed by 4 bases and J by 12 bases, leaving 11 bases between them. The CDR3 loop spans 11 amino acids. The CDR3 region has the DNA TGTGCCAGCAGCCCCCGGACAGCCCAGTATTTT. Translated: CASSPRTAQYF.

The rearrangement uses TRBV27 and TRBJ2-1; 7 nucleotides match TRBD2. V shed 1 base, J shed 7 bases, and the junction held 4 bases outside the gene matches. This CDR3 region has 14 residues. CDR1 and CDR2 (germline): MNHEY, SMNVEV (reference sequence). CDR3 loop: CASSLYGGVNEQFF. The DNA for the CDR3 is TGTGCCAGCAGTTTATATGGGGGGGTAAATGAGCAGTTCTTC.

The chain couples TRBV30 to TRBJ2-1; 11 bases align to TRBD2. Per the germline V gene, CDR1 is GTSNPN and CDR2 is SVGIG (reference sequence). This CDR3 has 16 residues. With V trimmed by 0 bases and J by 11 bases, 12 bases remained unmatched. The CDR3 here is CAWSVSGLAGGRKQFF. The CDR3 region has the DNA TGTGCCTGGAGTGTAAGCGGGCTAGCGGGGGGTCGAAAGCAGTTCTTC.

The chain combines TRBV23-1 with TRBJ1-1; 11 bases are shared with TRBD1. TRBV23-1 belongs to the ORF category, with a function that is uncertain. The CDR3 has 17 amino acids. V lost 2 bases and J lost 4; bases outside the gene matches: 9. The CDR3 here is CASSQAGQGVRVTEAFF. CDR3 sequence (DNA): TGCGCCAGCAGTCAAGCGGGACAGGGGGTACGGGTCACTGAAGCTTTCTTT.

This chain links TRBV5-6 with TRBJ2-7; D remains ambiguous. Germline CDR1 and CDR2: SGHDT and YYEEEE. The CDR3 is 15 amino acids. Between the trimmed V and J ends, which lost 0 bases and 0 bases, there was a span of 10 bases. The CDR3 reads CASSLGQAISYEQYF. The DNA of the CDR3 is TGTGCCAGCAGCTTGGGGCAGGCGATCTCCTACGAGCAGTACTTC.

V and J are TRBV7-9 and TRBJ1-2; 10 nucleotides line up with TRBD1. Looked up from germline, CDR1 is SEHNR and CDR2 is FQNEAQ (reference sequence). This CDR3 comprises 16 residues. V lost 10 bases and J lost 4; bases outside the gene matches: 15. The CDR3 DNA is TGTGCCATCTCCGGGACAGGGGTGCACTGGAGCTATGGCTACACCTTC. This sequence encodes CAISGTGVHWSYGYTF.

The rearrangement uses TRBV9 and TRBJ1-3; D gene unclear. Deletions cut 4 bases from V and 0 bases from J, with 8 bases between. The germline V gene has CDR1 SGDLS and CDR2 YYNGEE. The CDR3 covers 14 residues. The CDR3 DNA sequence: TGTGCCAGCAGCCGTTCCAGCTCTGGAAACACCATATATTTT. This gives the protein CASSRSSSGNTIYF.

This chain joins TRBV7-2 and TRBJ1-2; 7 nucleotides align to TRBD1. The V and J ends lost 3 bases and 4 bases, in that order; junction bases with no gene match: 2. The CDR3 sequence is 13 residues long. Germline V gene data show CDR1 as SGHTA and CDR2 as FQGNSA. CDR3 in amino acids: CASSFHRGYGYTF. In DNA, the CDR3 is TGTGCCAGCAGCTTCCACAGGGGCTATGGCTACACCTTC.

The chain carries TRBV5-1 and TRBJ2-1; D possibly corresponds to TRBD2 (6 bases). This CDR3 region has 17 residues. The germline gives CDR1 SGHRS, CDR2 YFSETQ. V lost 2 bases and J lost 0, with 15 bases in between. The chain's CDR3 is CASSLNSGRSSYNEQFF. The CDR3 region has the DNA TGCGCCAGCAGCTTAAATAGCGGCAGGAGCTCCTACAATGAGCAGTTCTTC.

This clone came up a few times. The chain combines TRBV5-1 with TRBJ1-4; TRBD1 matches at 10 bases. Germline values: CDR1 SGHRS, CDR2 YFSETQ. This CDR3 spans 19 amino acids. V trimming: 1 base; J trimming: 3 bases; junction bases outside the gene matches: 12. Written as DNA, the CDR3 is TGCGCCAGCAGCTTGTATCCTATCGACAGGGGGCCGGCTAATGAAAAACTGTTTTTT. Its translation is CASSLYPIDRGPANEKLFF. Combining the CDR3 with reference TRBV5-1 and TRBJ1-4 gives the whole variable domain KAGVTQTPRYLIKTRGQQVTLSCSPISGHRSVSWYQQTPGQGLQFLFEYFSETQRNKGNFPGRFSGRQFSNSRSEMNVSTLELGDSALYLCASSLYPIDRGPANEKLFFGSGTQLSVL.

The chain has TRBV5-1 and TRBJ1-1; 7 nucleotides align to TRBD1. Germline V gene lookup returns CDR1 SGHRS and CDR2 YFSETQ. The CDR3 contains 14 residues. V lost 4 bases to trimming and J lost 4 bases; unmatched junction nucleotides: 7. CDR3 sequence (DNA): TGCGCCAGCAGCCTTAGACAGGGTGGCACTGAAGCTTTCTTT. Protein sequence: CASSLRQGGTEAFF.

The gene calls are TRBV28 and TRBJ2-3, with TRBD2 matching over 7 bases. From germline, CDR1 is MDHEN and CDR2 SYDVKM. After removal of 5 bases from V and 5 bases from J, the junction contained 10 bases not matched to a gene. The CDR3 has 15 residues. The CDR3 loop is CASSPLWGGRDTQYF. CDR3 coding DNA: TGTGCCAGCAGTCCCCTTTGGGGGGGAAGAGATACGCAGTATTTT.

The rearrangement joins TRBV6-5 to TRBJ2-7, with 9 nucleotides matching TRBD2. The CDR3 consists of 15 residues. Germline CDR1 and CDR2: MNHEY and SVGAGI. With 5 bases clipped from V and 5 bases from J, the junction kept 10 bases outside the gene matches. CDR3 sequence reads: CASSNAGTSRHEQYF. The DNA for the CDR3 is TGTGCCAGCAGTAATGCCGGGACTAGCCGCCACGAGCAGTACTTC.

The chain has TRBV5-4 and TRBJ2-1; TRBD2 agrees at 9 bases. J was trimmed by 3 bases and V by 0 bases; bases with no gene match: 1. CDR3 length: 15 residues. Germline CDR1 SGHNT, CDR2 YYREEE (reference sequence). This CDR3 reads CASSLVSGGYNEQFF. As DNA, the CDR3 is TGTGCCAGCAGCTTGGTTAGCGGGGGCTACAATGAGCAGTTCTTC.

The genes are TRBV5-1 and TRBJ1-2, with D uncertain. This CDR3 is 17 amino acids long. CDR1 and CDR2 (germline): SGHRS, YFSETQ. V was cut by 4 bases and J by 7 bases, with 26 bases left in between. Written as DNA, the CDR3 is TGCGCCAGCAGCATAATATCGAGGGTGAGGTGGGGTTGTGGCTACACCTTC. Translation: CASSIISRVRWGCGYTF.

This clone came up a few times. The chain couples TRBV15 to TRBJ2-3, with D possibly being TRBD1 (6 bases). The CDR3 loop spans 15 amino acids. Germline CDR1 LNHNV, CDR2 YYDKDF (reference sequence). V lost 6 bases and J 6 bases, leaving 19 bases between the germline ends. The CDR3 bases are TGTGCCACCAGGGCCTTGGGGGCGAGGAGGGATACGCAGTATTTT. This translates into CATRALGARRDTQYF.

The gene calls are TRBV25-1 and TRBJ1-1, with D possibly being TRBD1 (5 bases). The CDR3 consists of 11 residues. Trimming shortened V by 7 bases and J by 10 bases, and 13 bases separated the two germline ends. From germline, CDR1 is MGHDK and CDR2 SYGVNS. CDR3 nucleotides: TGTGCCAGCAAGGGGCCGGGTGCAGCTTTCTTT. This gives the protein CASKGPGAAFF.

CDR3 DNA: TGTGCCAGCAGCCGAACAGGGTTCGGGTCCTATAATTCACCCCTCCACTTT. Protein: CASSRTGFGSYNSPLHF. J is TRBJ1-6 and V is TRBV11-2; D is possibly TRBD1 (6 bases). V gave up 5 bases and J gave up 1 base, with 15 bases separating them. Germline-derived CDR1 and CDR2 are SGHAT and FQNNGV. The CDR3 runs to 17 residues. Combining the CDR3 with reference TRBV11-2 and TRBJ1-6 gives the whole variable domain EAGVAQSPRYKIIEKRQSVAFWCNPISGHATLYWYQQILGQGPKLLIQFQNNGVVDDSQLPKDRFSAERLKGVDSTLKIQPAKLEDSAVYLCASSRTGFGSYNSPLHFGNGTRLTVT.

The table lists this clone with a count of one. V gene TRBV6-5 combines with J gene TRBJ1-1; 7 bases agree with TRBD1. The CDR3 totals 13 residues. CDR1 is MNHEY, CDR2 SVGAGI, per germline. After removal of 7 bases from V and 7 bases from J, the junction contained 9 bases not matched to a gene. The CDR3 sequence: CASNSGQINEAFF. The CDR3 DNA sequence: TGTGCCAGCAACTCGGGACAGATAAATGAAGCTTTCTTT.

This clone was observed once. The rearrangement joins TRBV10-3 to TRBJ1-4; D call uncertain. Germline V gene data show CDR1 as ENHRY and CDR2 as SYGVKD. This CDR3 comprises 13 residues. V was shortened by 5 bases and J by 6 bases, with 10 bases between the two germline ends. CDR3 nucleotides: TGTGCCATCAGTACGGGATTCGATGAAAAACTGTTTTTT. Amino acids: CAISTGFDEKLFF.